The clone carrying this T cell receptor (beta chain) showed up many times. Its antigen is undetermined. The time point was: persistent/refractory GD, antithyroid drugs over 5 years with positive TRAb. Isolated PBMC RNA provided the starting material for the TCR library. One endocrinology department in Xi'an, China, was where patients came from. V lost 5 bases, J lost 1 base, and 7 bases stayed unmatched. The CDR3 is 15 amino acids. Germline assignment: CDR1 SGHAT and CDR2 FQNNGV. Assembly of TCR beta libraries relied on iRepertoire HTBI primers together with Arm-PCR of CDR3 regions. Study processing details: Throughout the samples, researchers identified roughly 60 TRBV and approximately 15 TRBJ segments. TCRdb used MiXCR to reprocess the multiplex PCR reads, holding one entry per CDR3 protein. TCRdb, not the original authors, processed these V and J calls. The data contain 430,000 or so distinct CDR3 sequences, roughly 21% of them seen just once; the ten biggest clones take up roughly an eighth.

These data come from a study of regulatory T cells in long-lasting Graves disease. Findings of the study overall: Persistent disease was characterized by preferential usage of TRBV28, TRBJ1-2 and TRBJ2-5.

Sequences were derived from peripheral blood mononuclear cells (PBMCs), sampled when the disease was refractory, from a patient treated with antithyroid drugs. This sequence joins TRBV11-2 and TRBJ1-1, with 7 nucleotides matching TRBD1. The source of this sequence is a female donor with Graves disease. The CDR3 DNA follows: TGTGCCAGCAGCCCAGAGGGGGCTTCGAACACTGAAGCTTTCTTT. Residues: CASSPEGASNTEAFF.